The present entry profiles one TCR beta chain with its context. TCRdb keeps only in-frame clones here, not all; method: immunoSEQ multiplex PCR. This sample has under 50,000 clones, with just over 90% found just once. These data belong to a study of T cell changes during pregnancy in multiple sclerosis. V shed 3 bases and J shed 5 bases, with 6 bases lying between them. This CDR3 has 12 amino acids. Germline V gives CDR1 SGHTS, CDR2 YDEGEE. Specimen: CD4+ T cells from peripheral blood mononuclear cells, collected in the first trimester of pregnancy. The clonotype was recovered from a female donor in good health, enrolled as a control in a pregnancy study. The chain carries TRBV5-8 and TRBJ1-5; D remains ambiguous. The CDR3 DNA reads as TGTGCCAGCAGCTACGGGGATCAGCCCCAGCATTTT. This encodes CASSYGDQPQHF.